This T cell receptor (beta chain) originates from a study of Graves' ophthalmopathy and Graves' hyperthyroidism. A remark on this clonotype: Its antigen is still unknown.

The CDR3 contains 16 residues. The germline V and J ends were trimmed by 3 bases and 0 bases, with 12 bases remaining between them. Germline assignment: CDR1 MNHEY and CDR2 SMNVEV (reference sequence). Study outcomes and limitations: A 13-signature model separated ophthalmopathy from stable hyperthyroidism, reaching around 90% sensitivity and roughly 84% specificity cross-validated.

RNA transcripts yielded amplified TCR beta CDR3 regions. HTBI primers primed a first-round RT-PCR, and a second-round multiplex PCR followed. MiXCR, applied by TCRdb to the multiplex PCR reads, yields one record per CDR3 protein. Here the sample spans approximately 540,000 distinct CDR3 sequences, under 45% being singletons. Sequencing input: peripheral blood or thyroid tissue (not recorded which). The chain carries TRBV27 and TRBJ1-5; the D is unclear. The receptor was derived from an adult man with Graves' hyperthyroidism. CDR3 region: CASSFWGGASNQPQHF. The CDR3 DNA is TGTGCCAGCAGTTTTTGGGGTGGCGCTAGCAATCAGCCCCAGCATTTT.